Sequencing of this TCR beta chain was carried out in a study of blood T cell repertoires in COVID-19. Two negative PCRs, clearance, or symptom resolution were required of recovered Cohort 3 donors. Produced via immunoSEQ multiplex PCR; TCRdb's table is partial and in-frame only. The profile shows roughly 290,000 clones, 70% to 90% of them singletons. The germline CDR1 and CDR2 sequences are SGHRS and YFSETQ. V gave up 2 bases and J gave up 17 bases; unmatched junction bases: 5. This CDR3 has 12 residues. This clonotype was obtained from a young woman who had recovered from COVID-19. Sequenced sample: PBMCs or T cells enriched from blood (not recorded which). The chain joins TRBV5-1 to TRBJ1-6, with 9 bases that match TRBD1. The CDR3 loop reads CASSLGTGSIHF. DNA of the CDR3: TGCGCCAGCAGCTTAGGGACAGGGTCTATCCACTTT.